This T cell receptor (beta chain) came from a study of blood T cell repertoires in COVID-19. Overall study context: Acute and convalescent COVID-19 samples came from the United States, Italy and Spain. Sample material is recorded as cDNA or gDNA derived from T cells, B-cell-depleted T cells, or PBMCs.

Authors' processing steps: The authors estimated nucleated cell counts from reference gene primer amplification. The assay was immunoSEQ multiplex PCR, and TCRdb's table has in-frame clones only and misses some. V and J calls and clone size are copied from that table; D and trimming were computed from the DNA. In the table there are about 340,000 clones, 75% to 90% of which are singletons. Between the trimmed V and J ends, which lost 2 bases and 1 base, there was a span of 5 bases. Germline assignment: CDR1 WNHNN and CDR2 SYGVQD (reference sequence). The CDR3 runs to 13 residues. The Seattle patients, enrolled during active infection, were followed longitudinally.

The chain links TRBV10-1 to TRBJ1-1, with TRBD1 as a possible D gene (5 bases). The specimen sequenced was peripheral blood. This clonotype originated in a woman in her sixties with COVID-19, enrolled during active disease. Written as DNA, the CDR3 is TGCGCCAGCAGTGAGGGACAGAACACTGAAGCTTTCTTT. Protein: CASSEGQNTEAFF.